These T cell receptor beta chains were read from a single sample in a study of CD8 T cells in ankylosing spondylitis. MiXCR was run by TCRdb on the 5' RACE reads, yielding one entry per CDR3 protein. The table lists about 240,000 distinct CDR3 sequences, 8.6% of them singletons, with 6.8% in the top ten. Sequenced: blood, either unsorted or a sorted T cell fraction (not recorded which). Every receptor here comes from a male donor with ankylosing spondylitis or in good health (not recorded which). Both conserved end residues are part of each CDR3. A D gene is named only where the DNA matches it firmly. Rows give clone size only sometimes, using once, few, many, or a class for an expanded clone.

many TRBD1 TRBJ1-4 TRBV5-1 TGCGCCAGCAGCTCAGAACAGGGGCGAGGTGAAAAACTGTTTTTT CASSSEQGRGEKLFF
. . TRBJ1-5 TRBV19 TGTGCCAGTAGTATGATCGGACAAGGGAGCAATCAGCCCCAGCATTTT CASSMIGQGSNQPQHF
. . TRBJ1-6 TRBV7-2 TGTGCCAGCAGCTTGGGCGGTTCGGGGGCTATGGCCTCACCCCTCCACTTT CASSLGGSGAMASPLHF
. TRBD1 TRBJ1-2 TRBV19 TGTGCCAGTAGGGACAGGGTAAACTATGGCTACACCTTC CASRDRVNYGYTF
many TRBD1 TRBJ1-4 TRBV7-2 TGTGCCAGCAGCTCCAAACAGGGGGAGGCGGAAAAACTGTTTTTT CASSSKQGEAEKLFF
many TRBD2 TRBJ2-3 TRBV6-2/TRBV6-3 TGTGCCAGCAAAACCATAGCGGGAGATAGGACAGATACGCAGTATTTT CASKTIAGDRTDTQYF
many TRBD2 TRBJ2-5 TRBV20-1 TGCAGTGCTAGAAGTAGCGGGGAGACCCAGTACTTC CSARSSGETQYF
many . TRBJ1-1 TRBV6-5 TGTGCCAGCAGCGGGACCACTGAAGCTTTCTTT CASSGTTEAFF
many . TRBJ1-1 TRBV20-1 TGCAGTGCCCAAAAGGGCGGTCTGAACACTGAAGCTTTCTTT CSAQKGGLNTEAFF
. TRBD1 TRBJ2-7 TRBV20-1 TGCAGTGCTAGGGGACAGGTCACAACCTACGAGCAGTACTTC CSARGQVTTYEQYF